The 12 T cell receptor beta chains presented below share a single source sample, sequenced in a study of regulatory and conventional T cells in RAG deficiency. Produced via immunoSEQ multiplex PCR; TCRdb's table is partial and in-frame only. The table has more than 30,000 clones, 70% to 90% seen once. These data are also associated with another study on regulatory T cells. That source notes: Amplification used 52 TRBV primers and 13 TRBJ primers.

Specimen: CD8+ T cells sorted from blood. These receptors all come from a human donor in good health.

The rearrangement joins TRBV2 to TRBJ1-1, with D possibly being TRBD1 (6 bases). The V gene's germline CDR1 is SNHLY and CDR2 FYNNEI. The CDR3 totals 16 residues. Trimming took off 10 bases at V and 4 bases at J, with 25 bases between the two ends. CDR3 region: CAIQGPGARGGTEAFF. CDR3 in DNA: TGTGCCATTCAGGGACCGGGGGCGAGGGGCGGCACTGAAGCTTTCTTT.

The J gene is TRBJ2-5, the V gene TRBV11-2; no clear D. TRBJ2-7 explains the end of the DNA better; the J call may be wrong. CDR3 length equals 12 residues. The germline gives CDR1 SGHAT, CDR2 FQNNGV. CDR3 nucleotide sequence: TGTGCCAGCAGCCCCGACAACTACGAGCAGTACTTC. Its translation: CASSPDNYEQYF.

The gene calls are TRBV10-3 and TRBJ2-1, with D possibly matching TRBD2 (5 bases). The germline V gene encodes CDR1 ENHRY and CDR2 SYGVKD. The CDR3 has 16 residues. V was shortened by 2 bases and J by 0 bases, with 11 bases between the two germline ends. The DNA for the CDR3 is TGTGCCATCAGTGAGCCTAGCTTGAGCTCCTACAATGAGCAGTTCTTC. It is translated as CAISEPSLSSYNEQFF.

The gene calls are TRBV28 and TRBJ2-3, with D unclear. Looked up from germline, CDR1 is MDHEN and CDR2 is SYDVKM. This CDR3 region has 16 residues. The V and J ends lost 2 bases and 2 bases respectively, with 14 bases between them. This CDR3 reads CASSLGGRFNTDTQYF. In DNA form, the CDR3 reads TGTGCCAGCAGTTTAGGTGGCCGATTTAACACAGATACGCAGTATTTT.

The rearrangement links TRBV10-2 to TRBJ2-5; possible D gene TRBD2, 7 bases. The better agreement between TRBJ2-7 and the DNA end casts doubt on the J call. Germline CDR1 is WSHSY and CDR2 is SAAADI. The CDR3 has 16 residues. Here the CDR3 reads CASSESWAGAAYEQYF. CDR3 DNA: TGCGCCAGCAGTGAATCGTGGGCGGGGGCTGCCTACGAGCAGTACTTC.

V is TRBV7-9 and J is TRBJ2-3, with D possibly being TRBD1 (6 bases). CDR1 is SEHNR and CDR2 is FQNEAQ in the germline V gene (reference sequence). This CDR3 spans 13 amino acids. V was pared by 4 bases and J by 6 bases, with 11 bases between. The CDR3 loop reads CASSWPGADTQYF. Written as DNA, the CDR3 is TGTGCCAGCAGCTGGCCAGGGGCGGATACGCAGTATTTT.

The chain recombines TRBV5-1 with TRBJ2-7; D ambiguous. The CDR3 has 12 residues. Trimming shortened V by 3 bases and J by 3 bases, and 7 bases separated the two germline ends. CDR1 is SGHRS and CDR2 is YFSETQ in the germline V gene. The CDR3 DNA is TGCGCCAGCAGCTCGGAATACTACGAGCAGTACTTC. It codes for CASSSEYYEQYF.

CDR3 DNA: TGTGCCAGCAGCGCCTGGACAGCGTCCCCAGATACGCAGTATTTT. It yields the protein CASSAWTASPDTQYF. This chain connects TRBV9 to TRBJ2-3, with D possibly being TRBD1 (6 bases). The V end lost 3 bases, the J end lost 4 bases, and 15 bases lay between the germline ends. The CDR3 is 15 residues long. Germline CDR1 SGDLS, CDR2 YYNGEE.

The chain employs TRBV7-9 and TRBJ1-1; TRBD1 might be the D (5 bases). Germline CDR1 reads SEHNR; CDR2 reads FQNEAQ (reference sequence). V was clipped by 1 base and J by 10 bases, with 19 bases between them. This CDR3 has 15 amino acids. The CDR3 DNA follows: TGTGCCAGCAGCTTAGGGGTCAGGGACCCTTTACCAGCTTTCTTT. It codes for CASSLGVRDPLPAFF.

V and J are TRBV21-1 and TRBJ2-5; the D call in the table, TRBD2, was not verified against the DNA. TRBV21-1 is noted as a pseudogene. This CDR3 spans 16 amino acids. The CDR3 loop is CASSPRGAGGPGTQYF. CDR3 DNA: TGTGCCAGCAGCCCCCGGGGAGCGGGGGGGCCAGGGACCCAGTACTTC.

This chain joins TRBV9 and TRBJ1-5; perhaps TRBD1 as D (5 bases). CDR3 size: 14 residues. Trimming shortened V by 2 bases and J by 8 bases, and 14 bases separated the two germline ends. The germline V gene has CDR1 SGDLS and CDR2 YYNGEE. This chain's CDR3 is CASSVGTGGEPQHF. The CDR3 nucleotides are TGTGCCAGCAGCGTTGGAACAGGTGGAGAGCCCCAGCATTTT.

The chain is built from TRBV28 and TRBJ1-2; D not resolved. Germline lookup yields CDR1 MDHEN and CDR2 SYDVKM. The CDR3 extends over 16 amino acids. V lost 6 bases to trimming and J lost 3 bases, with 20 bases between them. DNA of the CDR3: TGTGCCAGCAGCAGCGCTTGGACCGAAGTTGACTATGGCTACACCTTC. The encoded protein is CASSSAWTEVDYGYTF.